This T cell receptor (beta chain) was obtained from a study of neurological immune-mediated disorders. The authors made cDNA by 5'RACE with 10-nucleotide random UMIs. TCRdb called the 5' RACE reads again in MiXCR, with one record for every CDR3 protein. The sample shows tens of thousands of distinct CDR3 sequences, roughly 4.3% of them seen only once. This clonotype was detected many times. This CDR3 is 17 amino acids long. In germline, CDR1 is LNHNV, CDR2 YYDKDF (reference sequence). V lost 0 bases and J lost 6; bases outside the gene matches: 10. The time point: longitudinal time-point 3. The unsorted libraries were generated from a total of 2 million PBMCs, which had been stored in RNAlater at -80 C.

Sequenced sample: PBMCs. The rearrangement links TRBV15 to TRBJ2-1; 8 bases match TRBD2. This clonotype was sampled from a woman aged 55-69 years with multiple sclerosis. In DNA, the CDR3 is TGTGCCACCAGCAGAGATTTCGGCGGGGGGACCGGCAATGAGCAGTTCTTC. This sequence encodes CATSRDFGGGTGNEQFF.